The next 18 T cell receptor beta chains were all read from a single sample in a study of cytomegalovirus exposure and HLA in healthy donors. Sequenced by immunoSEQ multiplex PCR; TCRdb stores in-frame clones only, minus some. The sample consists of fewer than 150,000 clones, roughly four fifths of them appearing once. Material: PBMCs. The receptors were sampled from a man aged 30 to 39 in good health and CMV-seropositive.

The rearrangement links TRBV5-1 to TRBJ2-3; TRBD2 matches at 8 bases. Germline values: CDR1 SGHRS, CDR2 YFSETQ. With V trimmed by 1 base and J by 6 bases, 10 bases remained unmatched. The CDR3 runs 16 residues. The CDR3 sequence: CASSLMSGGAGDTQYF. In nucleotides, the CDR3 is TGCGCCAGCAGCTTGATGTCCGGGGGGGCCGGGGATACGCAGTATTTT.

V gene TRBV10-2 combines with J gene TRBJ2-7, with 13 bases matching TRBD2. The V gene's germline CDR1 is WSHSY and CDR2 SAAADI. V dropped 4 bases and J dropped 6; count of bases not matched to a gene: 0. The CDR3 has 13 amino acids. The CDR3 spells CASSGLAGGEQYF. The CDR3 nucleotides are TGCGCCAGCAGTGGACTAGCGGGGGGCGAGCAGTACTTC.

J is TRBJ1-5 and V is TRBV6-5, with a possible D match to TRBD1 (6 bases). V was clipped by 6 bases and J by 9 bases, with 18 bases between them. CDR1 and CDR2 (germline): MNHEY, SVGAGI. This CDR3 region has 14 residues. The CDR3 coding sequence is TGTGCCAGCAGCATACAGGGTGGAGGATCGCCCCAGCATTTT. Translation gives CASSIQGGGSPQHF.

This clone was picked up one time. The chain joins TRBV5-5 to TRBJ2-7; TRBD2 matches 12 bases. This CDR3 region has 15 residues. The germline V gene encodes CDR1 SGHKS and CDR2 YYEKEE (reference sequence). With 6 bases clipped from V and 3 bases from J, the junction kept 7 bases outside the gene matches. The DNA for the CDR3 is TGTGCCAGCACCGCAGGACTAGCGGGAATCTACGAGCAGTACTTC. Its translation is CASTAGLAGIYEQYF.

The table lists this clone with a few counts. This sequence joins TRBV5-1 and TRBJ1-4; weak D call: TRBD1 (5 bases). Trimming left V 2 bases short and J 0 bases short, with 11 bases between. This CDR3 is 16 amino acids long. From germline, CDR1 is SGHRS and CDR2 YFSETQ. In DNA, the CDR3 is TGCGCCAGCAGCTTATCTGGGACTGCAACTAATGAAAAACTGTTTTTT. It yields the protein CASSLSGTATNEKLFF. Supplemented by reference TRBV5-1 and TRBJ1-4, the full variable domain reads KAGVTQTPRYLIKTRGQQVTLSCSPISGHRSVSWYQQTPGQGLQFLFEYFSETQRNKGNFPGRFSGRQFSNSRSEMNVSTLELGDSALYLCASSLSGTATNEKLFFGSGTQLSVL.

The V gene is TRBV11-2, the J gene TRBJ2-7, with 15 nucleotides matching TRBD2. Germline lookup yields CDR1 SGHAT and CDR2 FQNNGV. With V trimmed by 5 bases and J by 4 bases, 6 bases remained unmatched. The CDR3 loop spans 16 amino acids. In nucleotides, the CDR3 is TGTGCCAGCAGCAAAGGGACTAGCGGGAGGTCTTACGAGCAGTACTTC. Translating gives CASSKGTSGRSYEQYF.

The gene calls are TRBV7-8 and TRBJ1-2, with 9 bases matching TRBD1. The germline CDR1 and CDR2 sequences are SGHVS and FQNEAQ. V was clipped by 5 bases and J by 3 bases; unmatched bases: 16. The CDR3 consists of 18 residues. The chain's CDR3 is CASSPRFGGDREYYGYTF. The CDR3 DNA reads TGTGCCAGCAGCCCTAGGTTTGGGGGGGACAGGGAATACTATGGCTACACCTTC.

V is TRBV7-2 and J is TRBJ2-1, with D possibly being TRBD2 (5 bases). Germline loops: CDR1 SGHTA, CDR2 FQGNSA. Trimming pared 8 bases from V and 5 bases from J, leaving 10 bases between. This CDR3 is built from 12 residues. The CDR3 sequence is CASSGNNNEQFF. In DNA form, the CDR3 reads TGTGCCAGCTCCGGGAATAACAATGAGCAGTTCTTC.

This chain uses TRBV5-1 with TRBJ2-7; possible D gene TRBD1, 6 bases. Germline V gene data show CDR1 as SGHRS and CDR2 as YFSETQ. This CDR3 region has 15 residues. Trimming removed 0 bases at V and 5 bases at J, with 15 bases between. For the CDR3, the DNA is TGCGCCAGCAGCTTGGCCGGACAGCTACCTAACGAGCAGTACTTC. Translation: CASSLAGQLPNEQYF.

This clone appeared once. The V and J genes are TRBV5-1 and TRBJ2-3; 9 nucleotides align to TRBD2. CDR3 length: 15 residues. The germline V gene encodes CDR1 SGHRS and CDR2 YFSETQ. The ends lost 4 bases at V and 1 base at J; junction bases unmatched: 4. The CDR3 loop is CASSILAGGTDTQYF. The CDR3 DNA reads as TGCGCCAGCAGCATATTAGCGGGGGGCACAGATACGCAGTATTTT.

The chain carries TRBV5-1 and TRBJ2-5, with D tentatively TRBD2 (6 bases). V was trimmed by 0 bases and J by 4 bases, leaving 13 bases between them. The CDR3 runs 15 residues. The germline V gene encodes CDR1 SGHRS and CDR2 YFSETQ. CDR3 in DNA: TGCGCCAGCAGCTTGGAGGCGGGGACTTTAGAGACCCAGTACTTC. It is translated as CASSLEAGTLETQYF.

The chain couples TRBV7-2 to TRBJ2-7; tentative D call: TRBD2 (5 bases). The CDR3 is 14 residues long. The V gene's germline CDR1 is SGHTA and CDR2 FQGNSA. With 3 bases removed from V and 2 bases from J, the gap between germline ends came to 11 bases. CDR3 sequence reads: CASSFPGLTYEQYF. The CDR3 DNA is TGTGCCAGCAGCTTTCCCGGACTGACCTACGAGCAGTACTTC.

The V call is TRBV2, the J call TRBJ2-7; 8 bases agree with TRBD1. This CDR3 region has 15 residues. Germline-derived CDR1 and CDR2 are SNHLY and FYNNEI. Trimming took 4 bases from V and 3 from J; bases not matched to a gene: 8. CDR3 DNA: TGTGCCAGCAGTGCCGGCCAGGGGGCGGGCTACGAGCAGTACTTC. The encoded protein is CASSAGQGAGYEQYF.

CDR3: CASSQGQGYEQYF. DNA of the CDR3: TGTGCCAGCAGCCAGGGACAGGGTTACGAGCAGTACTTC. The V call is TRBV9, the J call TRBJ2-7, with 9 bases lining up with TRBD1. After removal of 4 bases from V and 4 bases from J, the junction contained 3 bases not matched to a gene. The CDR3 is 13 residues long. Germline V CDR1 and CDR2: SGDLS, YYNGEE.

The rearrangement joins TRBV6-6 to TRBJ1-1, with D possibly being TRBD1 (6 bases). There are 12 residues in the CDR3. Germline-derived CDR1 and CDR2 are MNHNY and SVGAGI (reference sequence). V lost 8 bases and J 8 bases, leaving 15 bases between the germline ends. CDR3 residues: CASGYSRGEAFF. CDR3 bases: TGTGCCAGCGGCTACTCCAGGGGAGAAGCTTTCTTT.

This sequence joins TRBV6-4 and TRBJ2-5; D might be TRBD2 (7 bases). The germline gives CDR1 MRHNA, CDR2 SNTAGT. The CDR3 loop spans 14 amino acids. V shed 6 bases and J shed 5 bases, with 16 bases lying between them. The CDR3 protein is CASSEGGTVETQYF. The DNA for the CDR3 is TGTGCCAGCAGCGAGGGGGGGACGGTCGAGACCCAGTACTTC.

The chain couples TRBV6-1 to TRBJ2-1, with a weak D call TRBD1 (6 bases). This CDR3 is built from 13 residues. The germline V gene encodes CDR1 MNHNS and CDR2 SASEGT. V lost 6 bases and J 7 bases, leaving 13 bases between the germline ends. CDR3: CASSTFTGNEQFF. The CDR3 region has the DNA TGTGCCAGCAGCACCTTCACAGGGAATGAGCAGTTCTTC.

This CDR3 reads CASSYSGQGGSYEQYF. Written as DNA, the CDR3 is TGTGCCAGCAGTTACTCGGGACAGGGTGGTTCCTACGAGCAGTACTTC. The chain is built from TRBV6-6 and TRBJ2-7; TRBD1 matches 9 bases. The CDR3 contains 16 residues. V was pared by 0 bases and J by 1 base, with 4 bases of the junction left unmatched. CDR1 is MNHNY, CDR2 SVGAGI, per germline (reference sequence).